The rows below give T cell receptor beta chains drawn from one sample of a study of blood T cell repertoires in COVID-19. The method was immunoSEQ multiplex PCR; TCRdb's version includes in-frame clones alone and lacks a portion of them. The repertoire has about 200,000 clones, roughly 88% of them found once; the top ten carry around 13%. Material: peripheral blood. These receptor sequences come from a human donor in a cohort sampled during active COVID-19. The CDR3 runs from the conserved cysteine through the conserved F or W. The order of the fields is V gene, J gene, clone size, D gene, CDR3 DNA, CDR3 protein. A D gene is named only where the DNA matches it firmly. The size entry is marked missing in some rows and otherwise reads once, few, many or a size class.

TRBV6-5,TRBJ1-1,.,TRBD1,TGTGCCACCAGGGGGCTCCCAGGGAACACTGAAGCTTTCTTT,CATRGLPGNTEAFF
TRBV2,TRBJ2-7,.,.,TGTGCCAGCACAAGGATTGGGGGGGAGCAGTACTTC,CASTRIGGEQYF
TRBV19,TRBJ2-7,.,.,TGTGCCAGTAGTCCTTTCAGGGGATACGAGCAGTACTTC,CASSPFRGYEQYF
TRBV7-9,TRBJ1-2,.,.,TGTGCCAGCAGCGCACGGCGGGACTATGGCTACACCTTC,CASSARRDYGYTF
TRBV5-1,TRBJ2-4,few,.,TGCGCCAGCAGCTTGAGACAAAACAGGGCACTAGCCAAAAACATTCAGTACTTC,CASSLRQNRALAKNIQYF
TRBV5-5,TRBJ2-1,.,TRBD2,TGTGCCAGCAGCCCGAGACTAGCGGGAGGCTCGAGCTCCTACAATGAGCAGTTCTTC,CASSPRLAGGSSSYNEQFF
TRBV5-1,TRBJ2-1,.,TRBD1,TGCGCCAGCAGACTGACAGGGCGACTTGAGTCTTCCTACAATGAGCAGTTCTTC,CASRLTGRLESSYNEQFF
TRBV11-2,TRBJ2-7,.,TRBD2,TGTGCCAGCAGCTCCCTAGCGGGAAATTCCTACGAGCAGTACTTC,CASSSLAGNSYEQYF
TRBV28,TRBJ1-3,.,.,TGTGCCAGCAGTTCCCTATGGAGCTCTGGAAACACCATATATTTT,CASSSLWSSGNTIYF
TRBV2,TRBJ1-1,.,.,TGTGCCAGCAGACAACGGGGGGCGAACACTGAAGCTTTCTTT,CASRQRGANTEAFF
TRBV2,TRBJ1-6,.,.,TGTGCCAGCAGTGACTCGGCGGGAAGCTCACCCCTCCACTTT,CASSDSAGSSPLHF
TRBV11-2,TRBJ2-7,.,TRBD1,TGTGCCAGCAGCTTGGGACAGTTAACCTACGAGCAGTACTTC,CASSLGQLTYEQYF
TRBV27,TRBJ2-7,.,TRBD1,TGTGCCAGCAGCCGGGACAGCACCTACGAGCAGTACTTC,CASSRDSTYEQYF
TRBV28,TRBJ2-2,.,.,TGTGCCAGCATCCGTTCGGGGACCGGGGAGCTGTTTTTT,CASIRSGTGELFF
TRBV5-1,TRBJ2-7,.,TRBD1,TGCGCCAGCAGCCCCTCGTCGACAGGGGTTTCCTACGAGCAGTACTTC,CASSPSSTGVSYEQYF
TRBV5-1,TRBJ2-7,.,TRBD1,TGCGCCACCTCGCCCGGACAGGGCTACGAGCAGTACTTC,CATSPGQGYEQYF
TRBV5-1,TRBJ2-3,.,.,TGCGCCAGCAGGCGGAACACAGATACGCAGTATTTT,CASRRNTDTQYF
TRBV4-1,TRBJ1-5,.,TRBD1,TGCGCCAGCAGCCGAATACAGGGGGAAGATCAGCCCCAGCATTTT,CASSRIQGEDQPQHF
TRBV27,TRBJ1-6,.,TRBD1,TGTGCCAGCAGCCAGGGGGACGGGCTCAATTCACCCCTCCACTTT,CASSQGDGLNSPLHF
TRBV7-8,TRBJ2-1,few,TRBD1,TGTGCCAGCAGCCGACACTTCGGACAGGGCACCTACAATGAGCAGTTCTTC,CASSRHFGQGTYNEQFF
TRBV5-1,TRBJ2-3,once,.,TGCGCCAGCAGCCGGGGAGACCGCACAGATACGCAGTATTTT,CASSRGDRTDTQYF
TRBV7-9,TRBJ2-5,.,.,TGTGCCAGCAGCTTAGCCGGGGGAAGAGAGACCCAGTACTTC,CASSLAGGRETQYF
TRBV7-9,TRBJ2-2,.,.,TGTGCCAGCAGCTGGAGGGAAGGCACCGGGGAGCTGTTTTTT,CASSWREGTGELFF
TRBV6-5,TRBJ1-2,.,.,TGTGCCAGCAGACAGGGATATTTTATTTTGGACACCTTC,CASRQGYFILDTF
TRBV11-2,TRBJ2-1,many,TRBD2,TGTGCCAGCAGCTTAGCCGGCGGGAGGGCCGCCAGTGAGCAGTTCTTC,CASSLAGGRAASEQFF
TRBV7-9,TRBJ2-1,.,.,TGTGCCAGCAGCTCCCCCAGGGAAACGAGCTCCTACAATGAGCAGTTCTTC,CASSSPRETSSYNEQFF
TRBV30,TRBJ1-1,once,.,TGTGCCTGGAGCACAGATATGAACACTGAAGCTTTCTTT,CAWSTDMNTEAFF
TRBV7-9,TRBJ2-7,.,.,TGTGCCAGCAGCCCTCCTACGCTCGAGCAGTACTTC,CASSPPTLEQYF
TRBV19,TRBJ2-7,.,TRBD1,TGTGCCAGTAGTATACAGGGGGCCCGAGAGCAGTACTTC,CASSIQGAREQYF
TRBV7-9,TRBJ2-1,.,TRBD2,TGTGCCAGCAGCTCACCGACTAGCGGGAGTGAAGACCCCTACAATGAGCAGTTCTTC,CASSSPTSGSEDPYNEQFF
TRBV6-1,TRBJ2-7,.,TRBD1,TGTGCCAGCAGTGAACTGGACAGGGTCGGCGAGCAGTACTTC,CASSELDRVGEQYF
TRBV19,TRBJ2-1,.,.,TGTGCCAGTAGCGGTCTTAGCTCCTACAATGAGCAGTTCTTC,CASSGLSSYNEQFF
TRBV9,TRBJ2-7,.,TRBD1,TGTGCCAGCAGCGGGACAGGCTCCTACGAGCAGTACTTC,CASSGTGSYEQYF
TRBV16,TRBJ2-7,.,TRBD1,TGTGCCAGCAGCCAACCGCCAGGGACAGGGAGCTCCTACGAGCAGTACTTC,CASSQPPGTGSSYEQYF
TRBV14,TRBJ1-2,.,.,TGTGCCAGCAGCCCCTCAGGGTTTGGCTACACCTTC,CASSPSGFGYTF
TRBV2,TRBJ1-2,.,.,TGTGCCAGCAGACTACTCTATGGCTACACCTTC,CASRLLYGYTF
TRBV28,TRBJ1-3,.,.,TGTGCCAGCAGTTTACTTCCCCCCGGAAACACCATATATTTT,CASSLLPPGNTIYF
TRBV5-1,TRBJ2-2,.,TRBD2,TGCGCCAGCAGCCCCTGGACTAGCGGGAACACCGGGGAGCTGTTTTTT,CASSPWTSGNTGELFF
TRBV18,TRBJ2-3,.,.,TGTGCCAGCTCACCAGGAGGGACTAGCACAGATACGCAGTATTTT,CASSPGGTSTDTQYF
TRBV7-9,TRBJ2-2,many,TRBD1,TGTGCCAGCAGCGGAGGGACAGGGTTTGACACCGGGGAGCTGTTTTTT,CASSGGTGFDTGELFF
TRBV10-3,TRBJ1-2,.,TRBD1,TGTGCCATCAATCTTTCAGGGGGCAGCTATGGCTACACCTTC,CAINLSGGSYGYTF
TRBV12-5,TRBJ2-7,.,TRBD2,TGTGCTAGTGGTTTGGTACCGGGACTAGATAAGGACTTC,CASGLVPGLDKDF
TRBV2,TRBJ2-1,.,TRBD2,TGTGCCAGCAATCACAGGAATCTCTCCCCCTCTAGCGGGATCTACAATGAGCAGTTCTTC,CASNHRNLSPSSGIYNEQFF
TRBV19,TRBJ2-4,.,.,TGTGCCAGTAGTATCACGGGGGTCAAAAACATTCAGTACTTC,CASSITGVKNIQYF
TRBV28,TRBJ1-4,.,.,TGTGCCAGCAGTTTTCTCCTAAATGAAAAACTGTTTTTT,CASSFLLNEKLFF
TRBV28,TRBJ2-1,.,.,TGTGCCAGCAGTAGGTTCTCAGGGGTCGATGAGCAGTTCTTC,CASSRFSGVDEQFF
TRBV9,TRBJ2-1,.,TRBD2,TGTGCCAGCAGCTTCGGGACTACCTACAATGAGCAGTTCTTC,CASSFGTTYNEQFF